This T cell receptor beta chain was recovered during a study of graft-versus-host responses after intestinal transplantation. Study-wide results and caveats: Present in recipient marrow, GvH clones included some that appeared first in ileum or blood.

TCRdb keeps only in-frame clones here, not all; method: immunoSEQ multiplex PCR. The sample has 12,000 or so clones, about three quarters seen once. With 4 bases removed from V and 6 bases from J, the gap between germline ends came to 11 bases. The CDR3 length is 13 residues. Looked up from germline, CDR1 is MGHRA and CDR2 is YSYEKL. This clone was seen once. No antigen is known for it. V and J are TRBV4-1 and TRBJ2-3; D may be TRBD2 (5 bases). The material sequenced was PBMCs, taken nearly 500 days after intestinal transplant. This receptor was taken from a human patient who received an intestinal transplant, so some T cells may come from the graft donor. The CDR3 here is CASSPAVGDTQYF. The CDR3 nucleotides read TGCGCCAGCAGCCCAGCGGTAGGGGATACGCAGTATTTT.